This TCR beta chain stems from a study of blood T cell repertoires in COVID-19. Study in general: COVID-19 samples collected from the United States, Italy and Spain covered acute and convalescent phases.

CDR3 length: 16 residues. V lost 4 bases and J 0 bases, leaving 14 bases between the germline ends. Germline assignment: CDR1 SGHNT and CDR2 YYREEE (reference sequence). Source study methods: It was from reference gene primer amplification that nucleated cell counts were estimated. Assay used: immunoSEQ multiplex PCR; TCRdb lists only in-frame clones, some missing. The V and J calls and the clone size are those of that table, but D and trimming were determined from the DNA. Of a few hundred thousand clones listed, 80% to 90% are singletons. In Seattle, patients joined the study during active infection and were tracked longitudinally. This clone was seen only a few times.

The sequencing input was peripheral blood. The clonotype was recovered from a woman between 70 and 85 years old with COVID-19, enrolled during active disease. The chain recombines TRBV5-4 with TRBJ1-5; D may be TRBD1 (6 bases). The CDR3 loop is CASSTPAGDSNQPQHF. The DNA of the CDR3 is TGTGCCAGCAGCACCCCGGCAGGGGATAGCAATCAGCCCCAGCATTTT.